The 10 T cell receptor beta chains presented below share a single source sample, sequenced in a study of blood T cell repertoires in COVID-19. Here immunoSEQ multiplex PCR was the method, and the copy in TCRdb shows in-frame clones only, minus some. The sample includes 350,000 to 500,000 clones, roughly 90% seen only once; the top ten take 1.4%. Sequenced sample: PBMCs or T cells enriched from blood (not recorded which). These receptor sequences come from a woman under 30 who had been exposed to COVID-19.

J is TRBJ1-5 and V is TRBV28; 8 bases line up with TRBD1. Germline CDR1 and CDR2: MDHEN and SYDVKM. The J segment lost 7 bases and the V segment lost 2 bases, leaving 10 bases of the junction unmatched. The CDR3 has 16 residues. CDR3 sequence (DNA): TGTGCCAGCAGTTTACAGGGGGCAGGGATAGGACAGCCCCAGCATTTT. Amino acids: CASSLQGAGIGQPQHF.

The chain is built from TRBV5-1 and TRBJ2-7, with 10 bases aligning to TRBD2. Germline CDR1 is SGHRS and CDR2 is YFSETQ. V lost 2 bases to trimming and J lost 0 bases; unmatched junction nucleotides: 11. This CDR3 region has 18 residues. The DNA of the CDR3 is TGCGCCAGCAGCTTCATCACTCTAGCGGGGGTGACCTCCTACGAGCAGTACTTC. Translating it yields CASSFITLAGVTSYEQYF.

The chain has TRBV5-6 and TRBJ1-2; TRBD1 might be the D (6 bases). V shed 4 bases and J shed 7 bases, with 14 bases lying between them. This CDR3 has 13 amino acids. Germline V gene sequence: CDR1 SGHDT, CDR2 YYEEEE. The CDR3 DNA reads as TGTGCCAGCAGCACCCGGGACACTTTTGGCTACACCTTC. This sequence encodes CASSTRDTFGYTF.

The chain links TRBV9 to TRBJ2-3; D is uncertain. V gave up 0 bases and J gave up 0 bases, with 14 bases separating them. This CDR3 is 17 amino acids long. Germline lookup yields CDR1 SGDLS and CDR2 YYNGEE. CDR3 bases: TGTGCCAGCAGCGTAGCTGTCCAAGCGTATAGCACAGATACGCAGTATTTT. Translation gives CASSVAVQAYSTDTQYF.

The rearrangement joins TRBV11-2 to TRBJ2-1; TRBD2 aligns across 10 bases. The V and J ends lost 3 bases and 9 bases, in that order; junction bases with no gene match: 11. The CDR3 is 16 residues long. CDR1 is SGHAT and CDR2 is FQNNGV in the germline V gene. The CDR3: CASSFWGSGRRGEQFF. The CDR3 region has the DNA TGTGCCAGCAGCTTTTGGGGTAGCGGGAGGCGGGGTGAGCAGTTCTTC.

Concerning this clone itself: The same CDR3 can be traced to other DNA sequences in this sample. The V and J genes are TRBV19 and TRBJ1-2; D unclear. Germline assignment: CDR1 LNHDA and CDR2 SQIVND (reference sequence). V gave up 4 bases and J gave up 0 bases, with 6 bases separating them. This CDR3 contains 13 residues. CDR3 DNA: TGTGCCAGTAGTACCCGCGCTAACTATGGCTACACCTTC. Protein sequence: CASSTRANYGYTF.

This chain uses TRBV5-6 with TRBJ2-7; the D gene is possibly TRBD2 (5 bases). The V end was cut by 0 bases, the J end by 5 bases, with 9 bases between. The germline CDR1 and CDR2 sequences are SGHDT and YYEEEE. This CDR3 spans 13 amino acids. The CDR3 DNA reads TGTGCCAGCAGCTTGGCGGACTCTCACGAGCAGTACTTC. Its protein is CASSLADSHEQYF.

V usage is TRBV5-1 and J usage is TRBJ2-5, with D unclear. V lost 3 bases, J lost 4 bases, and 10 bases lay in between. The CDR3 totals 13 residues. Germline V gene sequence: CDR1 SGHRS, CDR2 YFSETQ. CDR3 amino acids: CASSSAPRETQYF. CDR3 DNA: TGCGCCAGCAGCTCCGCACCTAGAGAGACCCAGTACTTC.

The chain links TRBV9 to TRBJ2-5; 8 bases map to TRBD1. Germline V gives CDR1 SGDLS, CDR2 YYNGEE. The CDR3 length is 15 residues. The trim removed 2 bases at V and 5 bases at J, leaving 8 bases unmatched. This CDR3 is CASSVGAGGVETQYF. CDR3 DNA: TGTGCCAGCAGCGTGGGGGCAGGGGGCGTTGAGACCCAGTACTTC. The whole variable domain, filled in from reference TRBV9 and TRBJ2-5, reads DSGVTQTPKHLITATGQRVTLRCSPRSGDLSVYWYQQSLDQGLQFLIQYYNGEERAKGNILERFSAQQFPDLHSELNLSSLELGDSALYFCASSVGAGGVETQYFGPGTRLLVL.

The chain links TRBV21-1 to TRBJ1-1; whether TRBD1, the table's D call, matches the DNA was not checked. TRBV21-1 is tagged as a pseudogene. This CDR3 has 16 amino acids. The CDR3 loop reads CARELRDRGPSSEAFF. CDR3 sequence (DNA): TGTGCCAGGGAGCTCCGGGACAGGGGGCCAAGCAGTGAAGCTTTCTTT.